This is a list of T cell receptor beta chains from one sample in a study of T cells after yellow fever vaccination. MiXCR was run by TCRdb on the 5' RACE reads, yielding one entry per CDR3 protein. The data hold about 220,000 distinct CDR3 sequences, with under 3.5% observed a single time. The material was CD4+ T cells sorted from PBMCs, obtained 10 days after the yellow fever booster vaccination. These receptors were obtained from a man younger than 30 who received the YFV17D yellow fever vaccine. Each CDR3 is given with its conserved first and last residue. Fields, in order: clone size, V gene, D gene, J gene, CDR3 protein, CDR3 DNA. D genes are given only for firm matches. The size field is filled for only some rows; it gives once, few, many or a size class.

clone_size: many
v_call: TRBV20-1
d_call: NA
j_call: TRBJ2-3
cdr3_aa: CSARDLGTSTDTQYF
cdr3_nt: TGCAGTGCTAGAGATCTCGGGACTAGCACAGATACGCAGTATTTT

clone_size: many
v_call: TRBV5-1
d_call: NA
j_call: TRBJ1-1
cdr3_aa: CASSLDRASGGSEAFF
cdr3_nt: TGCGCCAGCAGCTTGGACCGAGCCTCCGGTGGGTCTGAAGCTTTCTTT

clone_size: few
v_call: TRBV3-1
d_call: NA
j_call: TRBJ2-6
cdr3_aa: CASSPRWGLGANVLTF
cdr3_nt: TGTGCCAGCAGCCCCCGTTGGGGGCTTGGGGCCAACGTCCTGACTTTC

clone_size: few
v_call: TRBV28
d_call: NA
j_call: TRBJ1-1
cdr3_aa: CASSLRAGGTEAFF
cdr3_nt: TGTGCCAGCAGTTTACGAGCCGGGGGAACTGAAGCTTTCTTT

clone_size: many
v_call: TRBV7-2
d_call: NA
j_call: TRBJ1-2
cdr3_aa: CASSEQGYGYTF
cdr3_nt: TGTGCCAGCAGCGAGCAGGGCTATGGCTACACCTTC

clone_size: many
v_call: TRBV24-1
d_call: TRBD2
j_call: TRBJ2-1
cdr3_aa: CATSELAGDEQFF
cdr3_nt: TGTGCCACCAGTGAACTAGCGGGAGATGAGCAGTTCTTC

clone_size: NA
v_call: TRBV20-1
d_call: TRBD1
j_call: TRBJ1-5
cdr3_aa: CSAPNPGGSFNQPQHF
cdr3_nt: TGCAGTGCTCCCAACCCAGGGGGCTCGTTTAATCAGCCCCAGCATTTT

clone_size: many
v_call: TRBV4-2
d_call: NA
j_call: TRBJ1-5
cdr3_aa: CASSQELRAKNQPQHF
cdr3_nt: TGTGCCAGCAGCCAAGAATTGAGAGCCAAGAATCAGCCCCAGCATTTT

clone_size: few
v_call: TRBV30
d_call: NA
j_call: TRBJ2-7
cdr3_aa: CAWSPDRTYEQYF
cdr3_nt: TGTGCCTGGAGCCCAGACAGAACCTACGAGCAGTACTTC

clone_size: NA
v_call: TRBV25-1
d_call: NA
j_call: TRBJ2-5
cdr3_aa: CASSGAGRKTQYF
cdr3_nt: TGTGCCAGCAGTGGGGCAGGGCGAAAGACCCAGTACTTC

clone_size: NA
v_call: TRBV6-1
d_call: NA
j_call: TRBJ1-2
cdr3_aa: CASRQGSGNYGYTF
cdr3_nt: TGTGCCAGCAGGCAGGGCTCGGGCAACTATGGCTACACCTTC

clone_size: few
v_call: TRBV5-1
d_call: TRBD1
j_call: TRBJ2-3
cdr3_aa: CASSWTGVSDTQYF
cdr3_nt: TGCGCCAGCAGCTGGACAGGGGTCTCAGATACGCAGTATTTT

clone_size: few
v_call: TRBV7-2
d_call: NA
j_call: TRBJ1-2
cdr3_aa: CASSSFLQGIYGYTF
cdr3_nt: TGTGCCAGCAGCTCATTCCTACAGGGAATCTATGGCTACACCTTC

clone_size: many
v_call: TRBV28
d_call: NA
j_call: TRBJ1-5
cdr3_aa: CASSEILNQPQHF
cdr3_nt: TGTGCCAGCAGTGAGATTCTGAATCAGCCCCAGCATTTT

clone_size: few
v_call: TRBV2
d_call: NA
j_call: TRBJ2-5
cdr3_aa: CASARWGEPQETQYF
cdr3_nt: TGTGCCAGCGCTAGGTGGGGAGAACCTCAAGAGACCCAGTACTTC

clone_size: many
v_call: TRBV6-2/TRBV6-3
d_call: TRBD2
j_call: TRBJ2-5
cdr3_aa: CASSYDGSGGWAETQYF
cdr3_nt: TGTGCCAGCAGTTACGACGGTAGCGGGGGTTGGGCAGAGACCCAGTACTTC

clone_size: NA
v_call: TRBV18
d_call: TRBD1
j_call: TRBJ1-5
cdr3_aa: CASSITGGDGNQPQHF
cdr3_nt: TGTGCCAGCTCCATCACAGGGGGCGACGGCAATCAGCCCCAGCATTTT

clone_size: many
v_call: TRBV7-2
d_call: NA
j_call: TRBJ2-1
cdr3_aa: CASSQRYGQFF
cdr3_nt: TGTGCCAGCAGCCAGCGCTATGGGCAGTTCTTC

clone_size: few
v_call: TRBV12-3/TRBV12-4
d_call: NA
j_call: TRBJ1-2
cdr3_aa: CATIRLMTGSLYGYTF
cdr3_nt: TGTGCCACGATTCGGCTCATGACAGGAAGCCTCTATGGCTACACCTTC

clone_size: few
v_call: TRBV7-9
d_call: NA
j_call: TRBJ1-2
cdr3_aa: CASSLAAPERGYTF
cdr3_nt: TGTGCCAGCAGCTTGGCCGCCCCCGAGCGGGGCTACACCTTC

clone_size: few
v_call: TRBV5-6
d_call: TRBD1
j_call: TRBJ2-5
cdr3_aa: CASSSDREGETQYF
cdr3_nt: TGTGCCAGCAGCTCGGACAGGGAAGGGGAGACCCAGTACTTC

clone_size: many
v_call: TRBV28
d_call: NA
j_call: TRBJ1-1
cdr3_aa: CASAHYEAFF
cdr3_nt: TGTGCCAGCGCCCACTATGAAGCTTTCTTT

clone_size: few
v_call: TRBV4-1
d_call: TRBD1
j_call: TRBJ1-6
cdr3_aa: CASSPRQGSGNSPLHF
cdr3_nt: TGCGCCAGCAGCCCCAGACAGGGATCGGGGAATTCACCCCTCCACTTT

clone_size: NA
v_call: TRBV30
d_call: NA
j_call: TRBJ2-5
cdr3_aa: CAWTPGWQETQYF
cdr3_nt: TGTGCCTGGACCCCGGGCTGGCAAGAGACCCAGTACTTC

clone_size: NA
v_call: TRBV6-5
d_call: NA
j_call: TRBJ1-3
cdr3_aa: CASSFDRRTSGNTIYF
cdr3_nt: TGTGCCAGCAGTTTCGACAGGCGGACCTCTGGAAACACCATATATTTT

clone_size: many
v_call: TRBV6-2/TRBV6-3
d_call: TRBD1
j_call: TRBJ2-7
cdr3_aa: CASRDRGPYEQYF
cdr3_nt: TGTGCCAGCAGGGACAGGGGGCCCTACGAGCAGTACTTC

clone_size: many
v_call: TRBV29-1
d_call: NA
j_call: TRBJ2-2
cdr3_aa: CSVARYTGELFF
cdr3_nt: TGCAGCGTTGCTCGGTACACCGGGGAGCTGTTTTTT

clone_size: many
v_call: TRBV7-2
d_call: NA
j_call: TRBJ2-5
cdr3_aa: CASSGRYRGETQYF
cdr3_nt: TGTGCCAGCAGCGGACGATACCGAGGGGAGACCCAGTACTTC

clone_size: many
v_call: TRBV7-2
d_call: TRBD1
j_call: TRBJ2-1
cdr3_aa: CASSLRQGRNEQFF
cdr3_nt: TGTGCCAGCAGCCTAAGACAGGGGAGAAATGAGCAGTTCTTC

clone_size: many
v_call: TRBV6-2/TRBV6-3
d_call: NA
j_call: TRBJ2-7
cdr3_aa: CASSQSAYEQYF
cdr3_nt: TGTGCCAGCTCCCAGTCCGCCTACGAGCAGTACTTC

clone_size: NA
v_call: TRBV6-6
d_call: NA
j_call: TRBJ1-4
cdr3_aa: CAGGRDEKLFF
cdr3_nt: TGTGCCGGGGGACGGGACGAAAAACTGTTTTTT

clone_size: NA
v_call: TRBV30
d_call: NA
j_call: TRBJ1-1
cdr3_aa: CAWALGNLMNTEAFF
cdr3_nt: TGTGCCTGGGCCCTGGGGAACCTCATGAACACTGAAGCTTTCTTT

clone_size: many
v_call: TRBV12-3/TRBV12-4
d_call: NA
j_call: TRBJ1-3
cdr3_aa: CASWLTEDSGNTIYF
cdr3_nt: TGTGCCAGCTGGCTCACGGAGGACTCTGGAAACACCATATATTTT

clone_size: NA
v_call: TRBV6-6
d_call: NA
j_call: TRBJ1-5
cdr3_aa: CASSYFSRSDQPQHF
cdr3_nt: TGTGCCAGCAGTTACTTCTCGCGGTCGGATCAGCCCCAGCATTTT

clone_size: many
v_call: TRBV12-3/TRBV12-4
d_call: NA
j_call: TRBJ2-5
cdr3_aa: CASTSYPRPETQYF
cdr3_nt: TGTGCCAGCACCTCCTATCCCCGACCGGAGACCCAGTACTTC

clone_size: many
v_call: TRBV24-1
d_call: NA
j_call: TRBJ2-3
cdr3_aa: CATAPGGTDEGTDTQYF
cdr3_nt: TGTGCCACCGCACCTGGGGGGACGGATGAGGGGACAGATACGCAGTATTTT

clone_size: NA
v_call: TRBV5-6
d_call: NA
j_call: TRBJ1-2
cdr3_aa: CASSRGYGYTF
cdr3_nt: TGTGCCAGCAGCCGAGGGTATGGCTACACCTTC

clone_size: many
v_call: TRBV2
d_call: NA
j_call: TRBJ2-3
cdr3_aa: CASSEDRSTDTQYF
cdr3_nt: TGTGCCAGCAGTGAAGACAGGAGCACAGATACGCAGTATTTT

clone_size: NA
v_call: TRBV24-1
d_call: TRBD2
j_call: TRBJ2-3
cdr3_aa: CATSEVAGVTDTQYF
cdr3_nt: TGTGCCACCAGTGAAGTAGCGGGGGTCACAGATACGCAGTATTTT

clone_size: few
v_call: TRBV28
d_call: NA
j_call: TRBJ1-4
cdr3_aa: CASSFTGASWGEKLFF
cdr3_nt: TGTGCCAGCAGTTTTACCGGGGCCAGCTGGGGTGAAAAACTGTTTTTT

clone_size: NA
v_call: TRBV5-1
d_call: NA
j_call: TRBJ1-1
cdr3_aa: CASSDGEAFF
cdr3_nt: TGCGCCAGCAGCGACGGTGAAGCTTTCTTT

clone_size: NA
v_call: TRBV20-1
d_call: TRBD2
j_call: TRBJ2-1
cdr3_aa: CSARVAGGIYNEQFF
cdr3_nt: TGCAGTGCTAGGGTAGCGGGGGGGATCTACAATGAGCAGTTCTTC

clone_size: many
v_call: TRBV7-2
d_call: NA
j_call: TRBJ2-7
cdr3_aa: CASSFSVGSYEQYF
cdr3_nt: TGTGCCAGCAGCTTCTCGGTAGGGTCCTACGAGCAGTACTTC

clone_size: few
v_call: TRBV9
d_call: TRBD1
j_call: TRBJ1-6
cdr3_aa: CASSFGQGVSPLHF
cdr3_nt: TGTGCCAGCAGCTTCGGACAGGGGGTTTCACCCCTCCACTTT

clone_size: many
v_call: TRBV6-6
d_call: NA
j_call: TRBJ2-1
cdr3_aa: CASSSGTTGREQFF
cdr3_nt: TGTGCCAGCAGTTCCGGGACGACAGGACGGGAGCAGTTCTTC

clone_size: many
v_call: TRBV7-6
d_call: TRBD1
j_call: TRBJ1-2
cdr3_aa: CASSPGQNYGYTF
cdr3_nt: TGTGCCAGCAGCCCGGGACAGAACTATGGCTACACCTTC

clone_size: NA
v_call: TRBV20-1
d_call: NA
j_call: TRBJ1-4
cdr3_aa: CSARDPGRDNEKLFF
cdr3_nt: TGCAGTGCTAGGGACCCGGGACGGGATAATGAAAAACTGTTTTTT

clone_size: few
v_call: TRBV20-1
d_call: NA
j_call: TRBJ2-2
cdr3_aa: CSAPPRGTGELFF
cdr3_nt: TGCAGTGCCCCACCTCGGGGGACCGGGGAGCTGTTTTTT

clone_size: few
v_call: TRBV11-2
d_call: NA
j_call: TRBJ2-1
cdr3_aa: CASSLAGVSSYNEQFF
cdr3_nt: TGTGCCAGCAGCTTAGCTGGCGTTTCCTCCTACAATGAGCAGTTCTTC

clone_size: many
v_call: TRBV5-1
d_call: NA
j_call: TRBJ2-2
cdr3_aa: CASSPGFETTGELFF
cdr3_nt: TGCGCCAGCAGCCCGGGCTTTGAGACCACCGGGGAGCTGTTTTTT

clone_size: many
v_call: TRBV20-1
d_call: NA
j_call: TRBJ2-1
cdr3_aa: CSARVPRANEQFF
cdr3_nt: TGCAGTGCTAGGGTACCCCGGGCGAATGAGCAGTTCTTC

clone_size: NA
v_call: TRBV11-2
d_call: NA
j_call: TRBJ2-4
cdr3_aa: CASSSEGDIQYF
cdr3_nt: TGTGCCAGCAGCTCAGAGGGGGACATTCAGTACTTC

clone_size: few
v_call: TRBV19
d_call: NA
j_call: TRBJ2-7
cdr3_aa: CASSLRVSYEQYF
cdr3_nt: TGTGCCAGTAGTCTGAGGGTATCCTACGAGCAGTACTTC

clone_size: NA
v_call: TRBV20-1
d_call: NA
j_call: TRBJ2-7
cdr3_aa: CSAGRQDGQYF
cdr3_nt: TGCAGTGCTGGAAGACAGGATGGGCAGTACTTC

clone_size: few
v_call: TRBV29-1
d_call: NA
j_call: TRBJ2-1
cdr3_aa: CSALRPINNEQFF
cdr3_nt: TGCAGCGCTTTGAGACCGATTAATAATGAGCAGTTCTTC